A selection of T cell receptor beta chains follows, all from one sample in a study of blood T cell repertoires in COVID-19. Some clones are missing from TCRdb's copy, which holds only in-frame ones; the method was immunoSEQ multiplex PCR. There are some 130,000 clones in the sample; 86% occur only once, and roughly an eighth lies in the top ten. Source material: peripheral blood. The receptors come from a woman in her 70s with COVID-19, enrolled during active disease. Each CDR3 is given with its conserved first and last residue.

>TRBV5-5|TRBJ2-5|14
CASSFTGGQETQYF
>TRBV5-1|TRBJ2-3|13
CASSSQGTDTQYF
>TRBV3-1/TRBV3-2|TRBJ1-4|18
CASSPLFEVGQRNEKLFF
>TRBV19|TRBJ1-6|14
CASSPTPGSPPLHF
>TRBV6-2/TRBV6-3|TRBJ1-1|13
CASSYGGIVFAFF
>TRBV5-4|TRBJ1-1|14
CASSQGDWGTEAFF
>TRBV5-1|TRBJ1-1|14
CASSGQPSNTEAFF
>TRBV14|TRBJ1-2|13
CASRGTANYGYTF
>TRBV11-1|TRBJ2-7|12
CASSTRGYEQYF
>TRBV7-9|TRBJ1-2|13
CASSLGAMYGYTF
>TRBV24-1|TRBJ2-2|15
CATSLGQGVAGELFF
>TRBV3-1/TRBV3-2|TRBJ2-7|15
CASRRGTGGFNEQYF
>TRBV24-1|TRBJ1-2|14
CATSGRNSFYGYTF
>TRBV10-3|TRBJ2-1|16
CAISDQLAGSYNEQFF
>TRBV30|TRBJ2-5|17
CAWSVPAWWAGKETQYF
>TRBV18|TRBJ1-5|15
CASSPGTGRNQPQHF
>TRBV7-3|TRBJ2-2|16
CASSLQSGRGTGELFF
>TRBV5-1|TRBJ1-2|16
CASSWSPAGTMDGYTF
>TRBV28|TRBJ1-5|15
CASTIYRASNQPQHF
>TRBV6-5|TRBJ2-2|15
CASSQGGDDTGELFF
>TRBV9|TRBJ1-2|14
CASSPGNSRYGYTF